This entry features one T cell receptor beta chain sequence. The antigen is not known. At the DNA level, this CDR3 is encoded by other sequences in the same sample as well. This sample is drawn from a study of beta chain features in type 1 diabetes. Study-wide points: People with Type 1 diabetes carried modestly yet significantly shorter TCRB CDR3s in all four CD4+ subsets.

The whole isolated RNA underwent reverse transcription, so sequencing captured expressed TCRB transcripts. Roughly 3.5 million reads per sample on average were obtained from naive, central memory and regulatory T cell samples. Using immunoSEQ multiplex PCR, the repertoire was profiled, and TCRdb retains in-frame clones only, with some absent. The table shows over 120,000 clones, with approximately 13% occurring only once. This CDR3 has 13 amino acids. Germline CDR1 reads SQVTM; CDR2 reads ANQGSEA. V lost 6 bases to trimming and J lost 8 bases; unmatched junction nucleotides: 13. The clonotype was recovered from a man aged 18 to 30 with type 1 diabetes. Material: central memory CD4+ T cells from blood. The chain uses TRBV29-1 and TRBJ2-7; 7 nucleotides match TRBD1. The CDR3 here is CSVEDQQGNKQYF. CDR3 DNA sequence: TGCAGCGTGGAGGATCAACAGGGGAACAAGCAGTACTTC.